These T cell receptor beta chains were read from a single sample in a study. TCRdb's table, derived via immunoSEQ multiplex PCR, lists solely in-frame clones and lacks some. This sample carries around 50,000 clones, over 90% of them seen once, and the ten largest clones take about 11%. Sequenced input: PBMCs. Receptors originate from a man aged 35 to 55 with rheumatoid arthritis. Each CDR3 is given with its conserved first and last residue. The D gene is left open where the match is weak. Not all rows give a size; the values are once, few, many and, for expanded clones, a class.

TRBJ2-7,11,-,-,TRBV7-2,CASSFFHEQYF,TGTGCCAGCAGCTTTTTCCACGAGCAGTACTTC
TRBJ1-5,16,-,-,TRBV19,CASSIDGGTDNQPQHF,TGTGCCAGTAGTATAGACGGGGGAACGGACAATCAGCCCCAGCATTTT
TRBJ2-5,15,-,-,TRBV19,CASSGGGAGQETQYF,TGTGCCAGTAGTGGAGGCGGCGCGGGGCAAGAGACCCAGTACTTC
TRBJ1-5,13,-,few,TRBV10-1,CASSETGNQPQHF,TGCGCCAGCAGTGAGACAGGGAATCAGCCCCAGCATTTT
TRBJ2-5,15,-,-,TRBV30,CAWSRKRGTLETQYF,TGTGCCTGGAGTAGGAAAAGGGGCACCCTGGAGACCCAGTACTTC
TRBJ1-1,14,-,-,TRBV6-2/TRBV6-3,CASSYGRLNTEAFF,TGTGCCAGCAGTTACGGTAGGCTGAACACTGAAGCTTTCTTT
TRBJ2-6,14,-,-,TRBV7-8,CASSLDSSFGVLTF,TGTGCCAGCAGCTTAGACTCCTCTTTTGGGGTCCTGACTTTC
TRBJ1-1,14,-,-,TRBV6-5,CASSPGSMNTEAFF,TGTGCCAGCAGTCCGGGTTCCATGAACACTGAAGCTTTCTTT
TRBJ2-3,19,-,-,TRBV5-1,CASSLAFSGRISSTDTQYF,TGCGCCAGCAGCTTGGCTTTTTCTGGACGGATTTCTAGCACAGATACGCAGTATTTT
TRBJ1-5,10,-,-,TRBV28,CASSGQPQHF,TGTGCCAGCTCTGGGCAGCCCCAGCATTTT
TRBJ1-5,18,-,-,TRBV28,CASSLFGAARFSNQPQHF,TGTGCCAGCAGTTTATTCGGTGCGGCCCGGTTTAGCAATCAGCCCCAGCATTTT
TRBJ1-2,15,TRBD1,-,TRBV25-1,CASSESLTGNVGYTF,TGTGCCAGCAGTGAGTCTCTGACAGGGAACGTTGGCTACACCTTC
TRBJ2-1,14,TRBD1,-,TRBV5-8,CASSEGQMVNEQFF,TGTGCCAGCAGCGAGGGACAGATGGTCAATGAGCAGTTCTTC